These 20 T cell receptor beta chains originate from one sample sequenced in a study of CD8 T cells in ankylosing spondylitis. Via MiXCR, TCRdb re-called the 5' RACE reads, giving one row per CDR3 protein. Counted here are under 250,000 distinct CDR3 sequences, around 8% occurring once; the ten biggest clones make up more than 4%. The source material was blood, either unsorted or a sorted T cell fraction (not recorded which). Source of these receptors: a female donor with ankylosing spondylitis or in good health (not recorded which).

This clonotype was counted many times. The chain is built from TRBV20-1 and TRBJ2-7; 7 bases align to TRBD2. Germline V gene data show CDR1 as DFQATT and CDR2 as SNEGSKA (reference sequence). J gave up 0 bases and V 6 bases, and 8 bases lay outside the gene matches. This CDR3 has 14 residues. The CDR3 here is CSAKSGVSSYEQYF. The CDR3 DNA reads TGCAGTGCAAAGAGCGGGGTAAGCTCCTACGAGCAGTACTTC.

In this sample, this clonotype turned up a few times. The chain recombines TRBV27 with TRBJ1-1, with no clear D. Germline-derived CDR1 and CDR2 are MNHEY and SMNVEV (reference sequence). V shed 5 bases and J shed 1 base, with 17 bases lying between them. There are 16 residues in the CDR3. The CDR3 is CASSPVPGLTNTEAFF. The CDR3 DNA follows: TGTGCCAGCAGTCCCGTGCCGGGTTTAACGAACACTGAAGCTTTCTTT.

In this sample, this clonotype turned up many times. The genes are TRBV6-5 and TRBJ2-5; D gene uncertain. The V end was cut by 4 bases, the J end by 5 bases, with 11 bases between. Germline V gene lookup returns CDR1 MNHEY and CDR2 SVGAGI. This CDR3 spans 13 amino acids. The CDR3 here is CASSSQVGETQYF. The CDR3 DNA reads as TGTGCCAGCAGTTCTCAGGTCGGGGAGACCCAGTACTTC.

In its sample, this clonotype was seen many times. The chain carries TRBV30 and TRBJ2-7, with 13 bases aligning to TRBD2. CDR1 is GTSNPN, CDR2 SVGIG, per germline (reference sequence). There are 15 residues in the CDR3. V trimming: 5 bases; J trimming: 3 bases; junction bases outside the gene matches: 7. In nucleotides, the CDR3 is TGTGCCTGGGCCCCCGGACTAGCGGGAGTCTACGAGCAGTACTTC. Translating gives CAWAPGLAGVYEQYF. The variable domain in full, completed from reference TRBV30 and TRBJ2-7, reads SQTIHQWPATLVQPVGSPLSLECTVEGTSNPNLYWYRQAAGRGLQLLFYSVGIGQISSEVPQNLSASRPQDRQFILSSKKLLLSDSGFYLCAWAPGLAGVYEQYFGPGTRLTVT.

This clonotype came up many times. The V gene is TRBV5-8, the J gene TRBJ2-5; D is uncertain. Between the trimmed V and J ends, which lost 0 bases and 2 bases, there was a span of 11 bases. This CDR3 contains 15 residues. Germline V gene lookup returns CDR1 SGHTS and CDR2 YDEGEE. The CDR3 reads CASSLAPAVQETQYF. The CDR3 coding sequence is TGTGCCAGCAGCTTGGCCCCGGCAGTACAAGAGACCCAGTACTTC.

This clonotype came up many times. CDR3 amino acids: CSVPTPDTQYF. In nucleotides, the CDR3 is TGCAGCGTTCCGACCCCAGATACGCAGTATTTT. The chain combines TRBV29-1 with TRBJ2-3; D gene uncertain. Germline lookup yields CDR1 SQVTM and CDR2 ANQGSEA. The CDR3 is 11 residues long. V gave up 5 bases and J gave up 4 bases, with 7 bases separating them.

In its sample, this clonotype was seen many times. The rearrangement links TRBV12-3 or TRBV12-4 to TRBJ2-1; maybe TRBD1 (6 bases). The CDR3 is 14 amino acids. V dropped 6 bases and J dropped 9 bases, with 18 bases sitting between them. CDR3 loop: CASSPGVSGSEQFF. CDR3 DNA sequence: TGTGCCAGCAGCCCAGGGGTCTCGGGGAGTGAGCAGTTCTTC.

At least ten counts were recorded for this clonotype. The chain links TRBV6-2 or TRBV6-3 to TRBJ2-1; D not resolved. This CDR3 contains 12 residues. The V gene's germline CDR1 is MNHEY and CDR2 SVGEGT. Trimming left V 0 bases short and J 9 bases short, with 6 bases between. The CDR3 coding sequence is TGTGCCAGCAGTTACTCGGGCTTTGAGCAGTTCTTC. This gives the protein CASSYSGFEQFF.

This clonotype came up many times. The chain carries TRBV6-4 and TRBJ2-1, with 10 bases lining up with TRBD2. CDR3 length equals 14 residues. The V and J ends lost 3 bases and 10 bases, in that order; junction bases with no gene match: 6. The germline V gene encodes CDR1 MRHNA and CDR2 SNTAGT. CDR3 in amino acids: CASSEPSGSGEQFF. CDR3 nucleotide sequence: TGTGCCAGCAGTGAACCTAGCGGGAGTGGGGAGCAGTTCTTC.

This clonotype came up many times. The chain recombines TRBV7-6 with TRBJ2-1; 13 bases are a match to TRBD2. V lost 4 bases, J lost 8 bases, and 5 bases stayed unmatched. This CDR3 has 15 residues. Germline assignment: CDR1 SGHVS and CDR2 FNYEAQ. DNA for the CDR3: TGTGCCAGCAGCTCCTGGACTAGCGGGAGTCATGAGCAGTTCTTC. Translating gives CASSSWTSGSHEQFF. The full variable domain, rest sourced from reference TRBV7-6 and TRBJ2-1, is GAGVSQSPRYKVTKRGQDVALRCDPISGHVSLYWYRQALGQGPEFLTYFNYEAQQDKSGLPNDRFSAERPEGSISTLTIQRTEQRDSAMYRCASSSWTSGSHEQFFGPGTRLTVL.

This clonotype was seen more than once but under ten times. The chain is built from TRBV7-2 and TRBJ2-7, with TRBD2 identical over 8 bases. V trimming: 2 bases; J trimming: 0 bases; junction bases outside the gene matches: 6. The CDR3 has 16 amino acids. Germline-derived CDR1 and CDR2 are SGHTA and FQGNSA. DNA for the CDR3: TGTGCCAGCAGCTTACTCGCGGGAGGCCTCTCCTACGAGCAGTACTTC. Translating it yields CASSLLAGGLSYEQYF.

There are many counts of this clonotype. The genes are TRBV9 and TRBJ2-4, with 8 bases aligning to TRBD1. The CDR3 extends over 17 amino acids. The V gene's germline CDR1 is SGDLS and CDR2 YYNGEE. V was pared by 3 bases and J by 0 bases, with 8 bases of the junction left unmatched. CDR3 sequence: CASSEWDRPLAKNIQYF. As DNA, the CDR3 is TGTGCCAGCAGCGAGTGGGACAGGCCCTTAGCCAAAAACATTCAGTACTTC.

This clonotype has ten or more counts. The V call is TRBV5-5, the J call TRBJ1-2; tentatively, D is TRBD1 (6 bases). The germline V gene has CDR1 SGHKS and CDR2 YYEKEE (reference sequence). Trimming removed 0 bases at V and 7 bases at J, with 13 bases between. The length of the CDR3 is 14 residues. This chain's CDR3 is CASSLDRVLSGYTF. The DNA for the CDR3 is TGTGCCAGCAGCTTGGACAGGGTTTTGTCTGGCTACACCTTC.

V usage is TRBV7-2 and J usage is TRBJ2-1; tentatively, D is TRBD1 (6 bases). V was clipped by 5 bases and J by 10 bases, with 12 bases between them. The CDR3 totals 12 residues. CDR1 and CDR2 (germline): SGHTA, FQGNSA. As DNA, the CDR3 is TGTGCCAGCAGCCCCACAGGGAAGGAGCAGTTCTTC. It translates to CASSPTGKEQFF. Complete variable domain (other parts from reference TRBV7-2 and TRBJ2-1): GAGVSQSPSNKVTEKGKDVELRCDPISGHTALYWYRQSLGQGLEFLIYFQGNSAPDKSGLPSDRFSAERTGGSVSTLTIQRTQQEDSAVYLCASSPTGKEQFFGPGTRLTVL.

This clonotype was seen many times. The rearrangement joins TRBV12-3 or TRBV12-4 to TRBJ2-5; tentatively, D is TRBD2 (6 bases). The germline V and J ends were trimmed by 6 bases and 5 bases, with 22 bases remaining between them. This CDR3 has 16 residues. Here the CDR3 reads CASSPLGGAALETQYF. The DNA for the CDR3 is TGTGCCAGCAGCCCGTTGGGAGGAGCGGCGCTTGAGACCCAGTACTTC.

Only a few counts were recorded for this clonotype. The chain couples TRBV5-3 to TRBJ2-1; tentative D call: TRBD1 (6 bases). TRBV5-3 qualifies as an ORF whose function is uncertain. The CDR3 contains 19 residues. V was cut by 4 bases and J by 0 bases, with 23 bases left in between. CDR3 sequence: CARSHGDIGKWGSYNEQFF. In DNA, the CDR3 is TGTGCCAGAAGCCATGGGGACATCGGGAAGTGGGGCTCCTACAATGAGCAGTTCTTC.

A few counts support this clonotype. This CDR3 is CASSRDLGETQYF. Written as DNA, the CDR3 is TGTGCCAGCAGCCGGGACCTTGGGGAGACCCAGTACTTC. The genes are TRBV5-4 and TRBJ2-5, with D perhaps matching TRBD1 or TRBD2 (5 bases each). CDR1 SGHNT and CDR2 YYREEE come from the germline V gene (reference sequence). With 4 bases removed from V and 5 bases from J, the gap between germline ends came to 12 bases. The CDR3 consists of 13 residues.

This clonotype was seen repeatedly, ten times or more. The chain carries TRBV6-2 or TRBV6-3 and TRBJ2-3, with TRBD2 identical over 11 bases. Trimming took 5 bases from V and 7 from J; bases not matched to a gene: 8. Per germline, CDR1 MNHEY and CDR2 SVGEGT. This CDR3 comprises 15 residues. The CDR3 bases are TGTGCCAGCAGTCTCGGTGGACTAGCGGGCCATACGCAGTATTTT. The encoded protein is CASSLGGLAGHTQYF.

This clonotype was seen repeatedly, ten times or more. J is TRBJ2-1 and V is TRBV27, with TRBD2 identical over 7 bases. Germline values: CDR1 MNHEY, CDR2 SMNVEV (reference sequence). The CDR3 totals 19 residues. The V gene end was trimmed by 0 bases and the J gene end by 7 bases; junction bases not matched to a gene: 18. Here the CDR3 DNA reads TGTGCCAGCAGTTTATCGGGGTGGAGTGGCGGGAGTTCCCTAAATGAGCAGTTCTTC. Translating gives CASSLSGWSGGSSLNEQFF.

This clonotype was observed at least ten times. V usage is TRBV28 and J usage is TRBJ1-1; D call uncertain. The V gene's germline CDR1 is MDHEN and CDR2 SYDVKM. This CDR3 comprises 12 residues. Between the trimmed V and J ends, which lost 6 bases and 9 bases, there was a span of 14 bases. DNA of the CDR3: TGTGCCAGCAGCCCTACCCTGAGTCAAGCTTTCTTT. Translation: CASSPTLSQAFF.